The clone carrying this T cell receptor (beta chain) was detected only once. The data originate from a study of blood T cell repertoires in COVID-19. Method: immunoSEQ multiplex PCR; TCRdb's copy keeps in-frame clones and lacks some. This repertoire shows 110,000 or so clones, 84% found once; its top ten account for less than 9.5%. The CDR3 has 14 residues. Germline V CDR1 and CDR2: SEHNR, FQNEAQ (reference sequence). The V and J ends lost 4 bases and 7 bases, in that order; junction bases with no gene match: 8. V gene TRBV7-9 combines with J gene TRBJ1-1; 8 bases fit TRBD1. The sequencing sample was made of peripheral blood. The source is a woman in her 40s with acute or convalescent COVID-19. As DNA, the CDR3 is TGTGCCAGCAGCTGGACAGGGTCCACTAGTGAAGCTTTCTTT. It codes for CASSWTGSTSEAFF.